This TCR beta chain was obtained from a study of shared T cell receptors in the human thymus. Using immunoSEQ multiplex PCR, the repertoire was profiled, and TCRdb retains in-frame clones only, with some absent. This table holds about 660,000 clones, approximately 90% found once. CDR3 length: 16 residues. V lost 2 bases to trimming and J lost 6 bases, with 19 bases between them. Germline assignment: CDR1 GTSNPN and CDR2 SVGIG (reference sequence). This sample was also put to use in a study of human thymus T cells. That source reports: It was healthy Finnish infants having corrective surgery for congenital heart defects who were the donors. Thymus tissue was removed during corrective cardiac surgery.

The TCR was taken from a boy in the first two years of life with a congenital heart defect. The V call is TRBV30, the J call TRBJ2-2; D not certain. Sequencing was carried out using thymocytes. The CDR3 DNA sequence: TGTGCCTGGAGTCCCAAGGTCAGAGATAGCCCCGGGGAGCTGTTTTTT. It encodes CAWSPKVRDSPGELFF. Looking up the rest from reference TRBV30 and TRBJ2-2 gives the full variable domain: SQTIHQWPATLVQPVGSPLSLECTVEGTSNPNLYWYRQAAGRGLQLLFYSVGIGQISSEVPQNLSASRPQDRQFILSSKKLLLSDSGFYLCAWSPKVRDSPGELFFGEGSRLTVL.